The 24 T cell receptor beta chains given below trace back to one sample, sequenced in a study of T cell responses to AZD1222 COVID-19 vaccine. Clones were read by immunoSEQ multiplex PCR, and TCRdb kept only the in-frame ones, dropping some. The sample records some 120,000 clones, about 87% being singletons. The sample here was peripheral blood, taken on day 0 of AZD1222 vaccination. The receptors were sampled from an adult in good health.

The CDR3 is CASSQDQPTNEKLFF. The CDR3 DNA follows: TGCGCCAGCAGTCAAGATCAGCCAACTAATGAAAAACTGTTTTTT. The J gene is TRBJ1-4, the V gene TRBV23-1; D is undetermined. TRBV23-1 is recorded as an ORF, its role being uncertain. This CDR3 contains 15 residues. With 2 bases removed from V and 0 bases from J, the gap between germline ends came to 7 bases.

The chain links TRBV6-1 to TRBJ1-5, with unresolved D. Trimming removed 1 base at V and 9 bases at J, with 10 bases between. The CDR3 has 13 residues. The germline gives CDR1 MNHNS, CDR2 SASEGT. DNA for the CDR3: TGTGCCAGCAGTGAAGTCAATCAACGGCCCCAGCATTTT. This codes for CASSEVNQRPQHF.

In its sample, this clone was seen a few times. The chain uses TRBV18 and TRBJ2-7; 16 bases are a match to TRBD2. The CDR3 has 18 residues. Germline trimming cut 3 bases from V and 0 bases from J; bases unmatched to any gene: 5. CDR1 and CDR2 from the germline V gene are KGHSH and LQKENI. The CDR3 DNA sequence: TGTGCCAGCTCACCCCCGGGACTAGCGGGAGGGGACTCCTACGAGCAGTACTTC. Translating gives CASSPPGLAGGDSYEQYF.

V gene TRBV6-2 or TRBV6-3 combines with J gene TRBJ2-7; D possibly corresponds to TRBD1 (5 bases). CDR3 length equals 14 residues. Germline-derived CDR1 and CDR2 are MNHEY and SVGEGT. The V end lost 2 bases, the J end lost 1 base, and 9 bases lay between the germline ends. CDR3 nucleotide sequence: TGTGCCAGCAGTTACCAGGGTATGTCCTACGAGCAGTACTTC. Its protein product is CASSYQGMSYEQYF.

The rearrangement links TRBV6-5 to TRBJ2-4; D possibly matches TRBD1 or TRBD2 (5 bases each). The CDR3 totals 15 residues. V dropped 2 bases and J dropped 3 bases, with 11 bases sitting between them. Germline V gene sequence: CDR1 MNHEY, CDR2 SVGAGI. The DNA of the CDR3 is TGTGCCAGCAGTTACCAAGGGACCGACAAAAACATTCAGTACTTC. Protein product: CASSYQGTDKNIQYF.

The CDR3 loop is CASSLGGRESSYEQYF. CDR3 nucleotides: TGTGCCAGCAGCTTGGGTGGCAGGGAGAGCTCCTACGAGCAGTACTTC. This chain joins TRBV5-4 and TRBJ2-7, with D possibly called TRBD1 or TRBD2 (5 bases each). Germline V CDR1 and CDR2: SGHNT, YYREEE (reference sequence). The CDR3 runs 16 residues. V lost 0 bases to trimming and J lost 0 bases, with 13 bases between them.

This clone was seen a handful of times. The V gene is TRBV5-1, the J gene TRBJ1-2; 7 bases fit TRBD1. The length of the CDR3 is 15 residues. V dropped 0 bases and J dropped 4; count of bases not matched to a gene: 6. Germline V gene sequence: CDR1 SGHRS, CDR2 YFSETQ. CDR3 region: CASSLAQGEVYGYTF. The CDR3 nucleotides are TGCGCCAGCAGCTTGGCGCAGGGGGAAGTCTATGGCTACACCTTC.

The genes are TRBV9 and TRBJ2-1; 11 bases line up with TRBD2. Germline CDR1 and CDR2: SGDLS and YYNGEE. J was trimmed by 6 bases and V by 4 bases; bases with no gene match: 12. The CDR3 has 17 residues. CDR3 sequence (DNA): TGTGCCAGCAGCTCCTCTATAACTAGCGGGAGTTTCAATGAGCAGTTCTTC. Translated: CASSSSITSGSFNEQFF.

The chain is built from TRBV18 and TRBJ2-7, with a tentative D call TRBD2 (6 bases). This CDR3 region has 14 residues. Trimming stripped 3 bases from V and 4 bases from J, with 13 bases between. Looked up from germline, CDR1 is KGHSH and CDR2 is LQKENI. CDR3 DNA sequence: TGTGCCAGCTCACCGTGGGGTGGGGGGTACGAGCAGTACTTC. Translation gives CASSPWGGGYEQYF.

This chain links TRBV19 with TRBJ2-1; TRBD2 aligns across 10 bases. The CDR3 contains 15 residues. The germline V gene has CDR1 LNHDA and CDR2 SQIVND (reference sequence). V lost 2 bases, J lost 6 bases, and 4 bases stayed unmatched. As DNA, the CDR3 is TGTGCCAGTAGTATAAAAGCGGGAGGGCCCAATGAGCAGTTCTTC. This sequence encodes CASSIKAGGPNEQFF.

The chain is built from TRBV27 and TRBJ1-1; D unclear. V shed 6 bases and J shed 3 bases, with 17 bases lying between them. The length of the CDR3 is 15 residues. Germline CDR1 and CDR2: MNHEY and SMNVEV (reference sequence). The CDR3 here is CASSPGVSRDTEAFF. The CDR3 bases are TGTGCCAGCAGCCCTGGAGTGTCGAGGGACACTGAAGCTTTCTTT.

This clone appeared once. The chain uses TRBV30 and TRBJ1-2; 7 bases align to TRBD1. The CDR3 totals 15 residues. With V trimmed by 7 bases and J by 4 bases, 15 bases remained unmatched. The germline CDR1 and CDR2 sequences are GTSNPN and SVGIG (reference sequence). CDR3 residues: CASKNQGGAGYGYTF. CDR3 nucleotides: TGTGCCTCCAAAAACCAAGGGGGCGCAGGCTATGGCTACACCTTC.

The rearrangement uses TRBV19 and TRBJ1-2; 10 positions agree with TRBD1. Germline CDR1 LNHDA, CDR2 SQIVND (reference sequence). V dropped 7 bases and J dropped 7; count of bases not matched to a gene: 6. The length of the CDR3 is 13 residues. Here the CDR3 reads CASIPGQGFGYTF. CDR3 DNA sequence: TGTGCCAGTATCCCGGGACAGGGGTTTGGCTACACCTTC.

This clone has just one count. The chain carries TRBV14 and TRBJ2-7; D gene ambiguous. The CDR3 consists of 13 residues. Germline V gene lookup returns CDR1 SGHDN and CDR2 FVKESK. Trimming removed 0 bases at V and 4 bases at J, with 7 bases between. Here the CDR3 reads CASSQETGYEQYF. The CDR3 nucleotides read TGTGCCAGCAGCCAAGAAACTGGGTACGAGCAGTACTTC.

This clone was counted a single time. Other nucleotide sequences in the sample specify the same CDR3. V is TRBV5-1 and J is TRBJ2-7, with D possibly being TRBD1 (5 bases). Germline V gene data show CDR1 as SGHRS and CDR2 as YFSETQ. Trimming took 0 bases from V and 3 from J, leaving 7 bases between them. The CDR3 covers 13 residues. The DNA of the CDR3 is TGCGCCAGCAGCTTGGAGGGGCGCTACGAGCAGTACTTC. Translating it yields CASSLEGRYEQYF. Complete variable domain (other parts from reference TRBV5-1 and TRBJ2-7): KAGVTQTPRYLIKTRGQQVTLSCSPISGHRSVSWYQQTPGQGLQFLFEYFSETQRNKGNFPGRFSGRQFSNSRSEMNVSTLELGDSALYLCASSLEGRYEQYFGPGTRLTVT.

This chain connects TRBV7-6 to TRBJ2-7; D remains unclear. Germline CDR1 reads SGHVS; CDR2 reads FNYEAQ. V gave up 4 bases and J gave up 3 bases, with 4 bases separating them. The CDR3 has 11 amino acids. Here the CDR3 reads CASSSYYEQYF. CDR3 coding DNA: TGTGCCAGCAGCTCCTACTACGAGCAGTACTTC.

This clone was picked up one time. As DNA, the CDR3 is TGCGCCAGCAGCTTCGACATTGACACTGAAGCTTTCTTT. It encodes CASSFDIDTEAFF. The chain uses TRBV5-1 and TRBJ1-1; D gene unclear. Trimming stripped 2 bases from V and 3 bases from J, with 8 bases between. The CDR3 length is 13 residues. Germline CDR1 SGHRS, CDR2 YFSETQ.

The chain couples TRBV7-2 to TRBJ2-2; 15 positions match TRBD2. There are 17 residues in the CDR3. Germline CDR1 SGHTA, CDR2 FQGNSA. J was trimmed by 5 bases and V by 5 bases; bases with no gene match: 6. This CDR3 is CASSTDGTSGRTGELFF. In nucleotides, the CDR3 is TGTGCCAGCAGCACCGACGGGACTAGCGGGAGGACCGGGGAGCTGTTTTTT.

Here the CDR3 DNA reads TGTGCCAGCTCCGGACCCTGGGGCGACTATGGCTACACCTTC. The encoded protein is CASSGPWGDYGYTF. This sequence joins TRBV6-5 and TRBJ1-2, with D tentatively TRBD1 (5 bases). Trimming took 8 bases from V and 3 from J, leaving 16 bases between them. CDR1 and CDR2 from the germline V gene are MNHEY and SVGAGI. The CDR3 totals 14 residues.

Turning to this clone: Relative to the germline gene, one junction end is altered; a read error may explain this. The chain is built from TRBV7-7 and TRBJ2-5; D is undetermined. The germline gives CDR1 SSHAT, CDR2 FNYEAQ (reference sequence). The CDR3 extends over 13 amino acids. The CDR3 region is CASSLDLGETQYF. The CDR3 nucleotides are TGTGCTAGCAGCTTAGACTTGGGTGAGACCCAGTACTTC.

V usage is TRBV28 and J usage is TRBJ1-1, with D unclear. The V gene lost 6 bases and the J gene lost 9 bases, with 11 bases spanning the gap. The CDR3 is 11 residues long. The germline gives CDR1 MDHEN, CDR2 SYDVKM. CDR3 nucleotide sequence: TGTGCCAGCAGCTCGGTCGAACAAGCTTTCTTT. This sequence encodes CASSSVEQAFF.

This chain uses TRBV30 with TRBJ1-4; 7 bases are shared with TRBD1. The junction had 10 bases not matched to a gene; V was cut back by 2 bases and J by 4 bases. This CDR3 contains 16 residues. Germline assignment: CDR1 GTSNPN and CDR2 SVGIG (reference sequence). The CDR3: CAWSSDRDGRNEKLFF. CDR3 bases: TGTGCCTGGAGTAGCGACAGGGACGGCCGTAATGAAAAACTGTTTTTT.

This clone was detected a few times. CDR3 nucleotide sequence: TGTGCCTGGACTCCACAGGGTTTGTTTCGGAACACTGAAGCTTTCTTT. This gives the protein CAWTPQGLFRNTEAFF. The V gene is TRBV30, the J gene TRBJ1-1, with TRBD1 as a possible D gene (6 bases). The CDR3 is 16 amino acids. V lost 4 bases, J lost 1 base, and 19 bases lay in between. Germline V gene lookup returns CDR1 GTSNPN and CDR2 SVGIG (reference sequence).

This clone was recorded once. The CDR3 loop reads CASSLWAGLEAFF. DNA of the CDR3: TGTGCCAGCAGTTTATGGGCAGGGTTGGAAGCTTTCTTT. The rearrangement uses TRBV27 and TRBJ1-1; possible D gene TRBD1, 5 bases. Trimming removed 1 base at V and 8 bases at J, with 11 bases between. Germline V gene sequence: CDR1 MNHEY, CDR2 SMNVEV (reference sequence). The CDR3 has 13 amino acids.